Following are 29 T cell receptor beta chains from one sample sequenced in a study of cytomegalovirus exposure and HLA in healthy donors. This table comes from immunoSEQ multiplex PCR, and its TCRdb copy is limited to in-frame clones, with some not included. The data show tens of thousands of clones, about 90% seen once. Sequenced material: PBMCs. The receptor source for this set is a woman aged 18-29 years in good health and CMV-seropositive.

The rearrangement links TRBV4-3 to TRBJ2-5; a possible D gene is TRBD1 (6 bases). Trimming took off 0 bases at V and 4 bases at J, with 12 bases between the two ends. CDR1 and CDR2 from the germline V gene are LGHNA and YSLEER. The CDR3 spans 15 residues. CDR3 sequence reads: CASSQDLGGGETQYF. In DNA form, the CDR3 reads TGCGCCAGCAGCCAAGATTTAGGGGGTGGAGAGACCCAGTACTTC.

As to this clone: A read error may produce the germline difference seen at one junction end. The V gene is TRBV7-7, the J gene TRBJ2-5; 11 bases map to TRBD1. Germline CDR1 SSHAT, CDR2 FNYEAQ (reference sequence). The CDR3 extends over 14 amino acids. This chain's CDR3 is CASSPGQGGETQYF. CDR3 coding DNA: TGTGCTAGCAGCCCGGGACAGGGGGGAGAGACCCAGTACTTC. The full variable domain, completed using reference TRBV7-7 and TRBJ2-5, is GAGVSQSPRYKVTKRGQDVTLRCDPISSHATLYWYQQALGQGPEFLTYFNYEAQPDKSGLPSDRFSAERPEGSISTLTIQRTEQRDSAMYRCASSPGQGGETQYFGPGTRLLVL.

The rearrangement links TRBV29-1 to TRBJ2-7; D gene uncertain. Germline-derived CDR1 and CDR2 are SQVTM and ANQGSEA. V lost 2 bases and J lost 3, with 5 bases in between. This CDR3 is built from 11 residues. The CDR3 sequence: CSVETGYEQYF. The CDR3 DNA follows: TGCAGCGTTGAAACGGGCTACGAGCAGTACTTC.

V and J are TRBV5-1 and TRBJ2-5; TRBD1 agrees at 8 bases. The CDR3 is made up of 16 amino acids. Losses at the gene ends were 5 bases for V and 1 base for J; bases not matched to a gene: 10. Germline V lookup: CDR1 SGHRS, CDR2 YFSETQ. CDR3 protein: CASSRGDRTVQETQYF. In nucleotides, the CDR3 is TGCGCCAGCAGTAGGGGGGACAGGACCGTCCAAGAGACCCAGTACTTC.

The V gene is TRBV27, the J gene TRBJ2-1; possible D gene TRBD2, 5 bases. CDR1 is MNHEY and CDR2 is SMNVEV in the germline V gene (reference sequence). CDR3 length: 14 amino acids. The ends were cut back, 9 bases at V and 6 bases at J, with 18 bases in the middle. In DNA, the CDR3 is TGTGCCAGTCAAAACCCCGGGGAAAGCAATGAGCAGTTCTTC. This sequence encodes CASQNPGESNEQFF.

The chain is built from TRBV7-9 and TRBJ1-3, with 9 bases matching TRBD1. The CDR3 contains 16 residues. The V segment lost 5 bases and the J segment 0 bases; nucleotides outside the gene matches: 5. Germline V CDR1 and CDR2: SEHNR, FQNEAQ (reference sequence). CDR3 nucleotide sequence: TGTGCCAGCAGCCGGGGACAGGGAGACTCTGGAAACACCATATATTTT. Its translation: CASSRGQGDSGNTIYF.

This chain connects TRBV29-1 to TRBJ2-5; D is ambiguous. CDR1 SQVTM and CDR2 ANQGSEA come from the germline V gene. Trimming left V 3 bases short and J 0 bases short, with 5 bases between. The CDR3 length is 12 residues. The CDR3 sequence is CSVELYQETQYF. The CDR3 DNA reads TGCAGCGTTGAGCTATACCAAGAGACCCAGTACTTC.

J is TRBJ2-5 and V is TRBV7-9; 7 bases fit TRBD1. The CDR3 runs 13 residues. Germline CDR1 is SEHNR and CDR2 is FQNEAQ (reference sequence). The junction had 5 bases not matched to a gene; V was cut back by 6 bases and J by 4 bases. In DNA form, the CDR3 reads TGTGCCAGCAGTCCGACAGGGCGAGAGACCCAGTACTTC. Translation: CASSPTGRETQYF. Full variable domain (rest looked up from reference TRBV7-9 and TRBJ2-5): DTGVSQNPRHKITKRGQNVTFRCDPISEHNRLYWYRQTLGQGPEFLTYFQNEAQLEKSRLLSDRFSAERPKGSFSTLEIQRTEQGDSAMYLCASSPTGRETQYFGPGTRLLVL.

CDR3 sequence (DNA): TGTGCCAGCAGTGAAAAAGCCTATGGCTACACCTTC. It specifies CASSEKAYGYTF. The rearrangement links TRBV2 to TRBJ1-2, with D uncertain. The germline V gene encodes CDR1 SNHLY and CDR2 FYNNEI. Trimming cost V 2 bases and J 4 bases, with 5 bases left between them. The CDR3 spans 12 residues.

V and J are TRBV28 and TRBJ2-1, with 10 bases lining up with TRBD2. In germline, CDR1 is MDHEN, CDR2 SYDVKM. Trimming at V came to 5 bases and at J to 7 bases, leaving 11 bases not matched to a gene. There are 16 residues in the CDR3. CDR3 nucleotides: TGTGCCAGCAGTCGACGGACCTGGACTAGCGGAAATGAGCAGTTCTTC. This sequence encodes CASSRRTWTSGNEQFF.

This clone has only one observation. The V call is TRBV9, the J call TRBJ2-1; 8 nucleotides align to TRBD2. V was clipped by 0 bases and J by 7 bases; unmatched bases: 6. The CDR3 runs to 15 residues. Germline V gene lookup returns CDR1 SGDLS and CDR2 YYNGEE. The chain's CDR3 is CASSVGGLGGNEQFF. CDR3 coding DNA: TGTGCCAGCAGCGTAGGGGGACTAGGGGGTAATGAGCAGTTCTTC.

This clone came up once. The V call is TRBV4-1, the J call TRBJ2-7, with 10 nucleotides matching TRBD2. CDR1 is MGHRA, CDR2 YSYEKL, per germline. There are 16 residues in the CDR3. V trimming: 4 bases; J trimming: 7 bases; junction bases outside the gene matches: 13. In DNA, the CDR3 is TGCGCCAGCAGCCCCGCCGGACTAGCGGCAACGGGGGAGCAGTACTTC. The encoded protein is CASSPAGLAATGEQYF.

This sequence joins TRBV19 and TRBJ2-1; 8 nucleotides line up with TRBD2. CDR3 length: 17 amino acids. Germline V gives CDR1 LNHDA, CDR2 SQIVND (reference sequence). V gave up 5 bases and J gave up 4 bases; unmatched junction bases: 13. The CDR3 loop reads CASSSGGTPTSYNEQFF. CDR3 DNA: TGTGCCAGTAGTTCGGGGGGGACTCCAACTAGTTACAATGAGCAGTTCTTC.

The CDR3 sequence: CASSLRMGGRTGGNEKLFF. Written as DNA, the CDR3 is TGTGCCAGCAGCTTAAGAATGGGTGGCCGGACAGGGGGAAATGAAAAACTGTTTTTT. The chain joins TRBV7-2 to TRBJ1-4; 10 positions agree with TRBD1. This CDR3 is 19 amino acids long. Germline V lookup: CDR1 SGHTA, CDR2 FQGNSA. The V and J ends lost 2 bases and 5 bases, in that order; junction bases with no gene match: 14.

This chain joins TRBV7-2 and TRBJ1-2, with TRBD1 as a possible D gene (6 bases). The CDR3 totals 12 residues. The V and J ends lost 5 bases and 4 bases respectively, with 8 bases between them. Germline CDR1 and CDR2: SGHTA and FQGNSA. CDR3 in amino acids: CASSRDIYGYTF. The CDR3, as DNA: TGTGCCAGCAGCCGGGACATCTATGGCTACACCTTC.

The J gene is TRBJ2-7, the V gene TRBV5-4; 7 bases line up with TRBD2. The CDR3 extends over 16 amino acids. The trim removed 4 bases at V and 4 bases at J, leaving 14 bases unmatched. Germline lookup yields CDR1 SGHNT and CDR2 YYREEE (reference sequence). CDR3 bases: TGTGCCAGCAGCGGAACCCCGACTAGCTATAGGTACGAGCAGTACTTC. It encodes CASSGTPTSYRYEQYF.

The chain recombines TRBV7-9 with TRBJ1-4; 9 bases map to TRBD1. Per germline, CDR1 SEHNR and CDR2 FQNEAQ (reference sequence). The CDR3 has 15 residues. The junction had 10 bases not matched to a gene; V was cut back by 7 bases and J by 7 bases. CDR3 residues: CASTEQGARGEKLFF. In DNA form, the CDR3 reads TGTGCCAGCACCGAACAGGGGGCGAGAGGTGAAAAACTGTTTTTT.

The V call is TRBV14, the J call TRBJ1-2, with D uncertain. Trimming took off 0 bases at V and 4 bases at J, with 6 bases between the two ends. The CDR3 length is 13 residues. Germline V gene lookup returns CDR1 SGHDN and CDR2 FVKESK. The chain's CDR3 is CASSQDHTYGYTF. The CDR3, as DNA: TGTGCCAGCAGCCAAGATCACACCTATGGCTACACCTTC.

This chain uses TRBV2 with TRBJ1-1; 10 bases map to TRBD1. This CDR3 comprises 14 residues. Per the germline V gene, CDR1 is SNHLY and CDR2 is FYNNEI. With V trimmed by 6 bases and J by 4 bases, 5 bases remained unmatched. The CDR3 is CASSGRTGGTEAFF. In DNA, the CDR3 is TGTGCCAGCAGCGGAAGGACAGGGGGCACTGAAGCTTTCTTT. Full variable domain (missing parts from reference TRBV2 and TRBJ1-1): EPEVTQTPSHQVTQMGQEVILRCVPISNHLYFYWYRQILGQKVEFLVSFYNNEISEKSEIFDDQFSVERPDGSNFTLKIRSTKLEDSAMYFCASSGRTGGTEAFFGQGTRLTVV.

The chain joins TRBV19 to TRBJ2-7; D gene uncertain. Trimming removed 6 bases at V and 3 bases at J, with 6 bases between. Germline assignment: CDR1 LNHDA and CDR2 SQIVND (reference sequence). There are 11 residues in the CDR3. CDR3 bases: TGTGCCAGTAGACATAACTACGAGCAGTACTTC. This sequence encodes CASRHNYEQYF.

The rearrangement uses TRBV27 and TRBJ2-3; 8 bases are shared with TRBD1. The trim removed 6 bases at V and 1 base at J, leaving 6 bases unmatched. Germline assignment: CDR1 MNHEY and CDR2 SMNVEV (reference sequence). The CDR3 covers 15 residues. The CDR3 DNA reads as TGTGCCAGCAGCGAGCAGGGGGCGGGCACAGATACGCAGTATTTT. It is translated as CASSEQGAGTDTQYF.

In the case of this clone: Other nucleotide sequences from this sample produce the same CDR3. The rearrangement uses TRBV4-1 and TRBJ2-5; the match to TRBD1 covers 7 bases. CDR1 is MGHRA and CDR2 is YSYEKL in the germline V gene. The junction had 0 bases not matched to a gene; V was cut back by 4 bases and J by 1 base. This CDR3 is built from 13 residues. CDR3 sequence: CASSPGGQETQYF. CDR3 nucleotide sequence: TGCGCCAGCAGCCCAGGGGGCCAAGAGACCCAGTACTTC.

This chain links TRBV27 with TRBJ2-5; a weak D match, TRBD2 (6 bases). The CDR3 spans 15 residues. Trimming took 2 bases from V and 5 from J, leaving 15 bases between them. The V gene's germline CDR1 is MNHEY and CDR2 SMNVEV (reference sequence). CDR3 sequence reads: CASSLKRLGLETQYF. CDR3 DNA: TGTGCCAGCAGTTTAAAGAGACTAGGCCTGGAGACCCAGTACTTC.

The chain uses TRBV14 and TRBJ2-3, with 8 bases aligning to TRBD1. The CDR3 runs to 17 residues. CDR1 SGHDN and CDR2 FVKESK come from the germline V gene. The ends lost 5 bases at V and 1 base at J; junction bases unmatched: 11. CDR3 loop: CASSRRTGSFGTDTQYF. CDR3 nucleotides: TGTGCCAGCAGCAGACGGACAGGGTCGTTTGGCACAGATACGCAGTATTTT.

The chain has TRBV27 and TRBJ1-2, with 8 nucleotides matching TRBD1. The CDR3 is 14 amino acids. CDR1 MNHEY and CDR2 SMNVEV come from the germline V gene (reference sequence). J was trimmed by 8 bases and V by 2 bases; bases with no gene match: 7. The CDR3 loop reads CASSLGQGAGGYTF. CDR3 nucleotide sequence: TGTGCCAGCAGTTTAGGCCAGGGGGCAGGCGGCTACACCTTC.

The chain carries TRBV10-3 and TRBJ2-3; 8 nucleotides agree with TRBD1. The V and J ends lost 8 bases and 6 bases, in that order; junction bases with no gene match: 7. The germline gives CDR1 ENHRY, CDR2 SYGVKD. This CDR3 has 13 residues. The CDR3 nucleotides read TGTGCCATCCGGGACAGGATCGTCGATACGCAGTATTTT. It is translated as CAIRDRIVDTQYF.

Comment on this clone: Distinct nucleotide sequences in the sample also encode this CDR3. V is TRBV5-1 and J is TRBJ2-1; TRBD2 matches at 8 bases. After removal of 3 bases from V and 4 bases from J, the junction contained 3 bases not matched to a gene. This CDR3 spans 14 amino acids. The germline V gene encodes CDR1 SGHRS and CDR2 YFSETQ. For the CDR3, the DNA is TGCGCCAGCAGCTCGGCGGGGGGTTACAATGAGCAGTTCTTC. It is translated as CASSSAGGYNEQFF.

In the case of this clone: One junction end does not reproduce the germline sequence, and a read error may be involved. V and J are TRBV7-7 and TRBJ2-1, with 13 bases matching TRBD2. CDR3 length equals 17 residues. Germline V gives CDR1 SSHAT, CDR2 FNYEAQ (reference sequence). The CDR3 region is CASSLAPGLAGNNEQFF. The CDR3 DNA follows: TGTGCTAGCAGCTTAGCCCCGGGACTAGCGGGGAACAATGAGCAGTTCTTC. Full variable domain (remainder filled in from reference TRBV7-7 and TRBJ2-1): GAGVSQSPRYKVTKRGQDVTLRCDPISSHATLYWYQQALGQGPEFLTYFNYEAQPDKSGLPSDRFSAERPEGSISTLTIQRTEQRDSAMYRCASSLAPGLAGNNEQFFGPGTRLTVL.

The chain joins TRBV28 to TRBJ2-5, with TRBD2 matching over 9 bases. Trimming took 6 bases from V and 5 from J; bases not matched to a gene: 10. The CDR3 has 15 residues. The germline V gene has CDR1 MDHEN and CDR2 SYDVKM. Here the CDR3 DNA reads TGTGCCAGCAGCTGGAAGCGGGAGGCCTGGGAGACCCAGTACTTC. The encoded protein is CASSWKREAWETQYF.